In its sample, the clone carrying this TCR beta chain was seen a few times. Antigen: not known. This sample was included in a study of T cells in Graves' hyperthyroidism and ophthalmopathy. Study background: Before any treatment, at initial diagnosis, peripheral blood was collected. General study points: Most clonotypes expanded in the thyroid (above 0.001) were also present in blood. Ophthalmopathy got predicted by the model a median about 6.7 months before its onset.

Template material for amplifying TCR beta CDR3 regions consisted of RNA transcripts. HTBI primers were the set used in a first-round RT-PCR of the TCR CDR3. A single record per CDR3 protein comes from TCRdb applying MiXCR to the multiplex PCR reads. The table has some 350,000 distinct CDR3 sequences, 15% to 19% seen once. The CDR3 loop spans 12 amino acids. Germline values: CDR1 MNHNS, CDR2 SASEGT. V lost 5 bases, J lost 7 bases, and 12 bases lay in between. These patients, aged 18 to 65, had recently diagnosed hyperthyroidism lasting under 2 months. The clonotype originates from a woman between 18 and 29 years old with Graves' hyperthyroidism that later progressed to Graves' ophthalmopathy. Sequencing was carried out using blood. This rearrangement joins TRBV6-1 to TRBJ2-7; D is uncertain. This CDR3 reads CASSRDPSEQYF. CDR3 coding DNA: TGTGCCAGCAGTCGCGACCCCTCGGAGCAGTACTTC.